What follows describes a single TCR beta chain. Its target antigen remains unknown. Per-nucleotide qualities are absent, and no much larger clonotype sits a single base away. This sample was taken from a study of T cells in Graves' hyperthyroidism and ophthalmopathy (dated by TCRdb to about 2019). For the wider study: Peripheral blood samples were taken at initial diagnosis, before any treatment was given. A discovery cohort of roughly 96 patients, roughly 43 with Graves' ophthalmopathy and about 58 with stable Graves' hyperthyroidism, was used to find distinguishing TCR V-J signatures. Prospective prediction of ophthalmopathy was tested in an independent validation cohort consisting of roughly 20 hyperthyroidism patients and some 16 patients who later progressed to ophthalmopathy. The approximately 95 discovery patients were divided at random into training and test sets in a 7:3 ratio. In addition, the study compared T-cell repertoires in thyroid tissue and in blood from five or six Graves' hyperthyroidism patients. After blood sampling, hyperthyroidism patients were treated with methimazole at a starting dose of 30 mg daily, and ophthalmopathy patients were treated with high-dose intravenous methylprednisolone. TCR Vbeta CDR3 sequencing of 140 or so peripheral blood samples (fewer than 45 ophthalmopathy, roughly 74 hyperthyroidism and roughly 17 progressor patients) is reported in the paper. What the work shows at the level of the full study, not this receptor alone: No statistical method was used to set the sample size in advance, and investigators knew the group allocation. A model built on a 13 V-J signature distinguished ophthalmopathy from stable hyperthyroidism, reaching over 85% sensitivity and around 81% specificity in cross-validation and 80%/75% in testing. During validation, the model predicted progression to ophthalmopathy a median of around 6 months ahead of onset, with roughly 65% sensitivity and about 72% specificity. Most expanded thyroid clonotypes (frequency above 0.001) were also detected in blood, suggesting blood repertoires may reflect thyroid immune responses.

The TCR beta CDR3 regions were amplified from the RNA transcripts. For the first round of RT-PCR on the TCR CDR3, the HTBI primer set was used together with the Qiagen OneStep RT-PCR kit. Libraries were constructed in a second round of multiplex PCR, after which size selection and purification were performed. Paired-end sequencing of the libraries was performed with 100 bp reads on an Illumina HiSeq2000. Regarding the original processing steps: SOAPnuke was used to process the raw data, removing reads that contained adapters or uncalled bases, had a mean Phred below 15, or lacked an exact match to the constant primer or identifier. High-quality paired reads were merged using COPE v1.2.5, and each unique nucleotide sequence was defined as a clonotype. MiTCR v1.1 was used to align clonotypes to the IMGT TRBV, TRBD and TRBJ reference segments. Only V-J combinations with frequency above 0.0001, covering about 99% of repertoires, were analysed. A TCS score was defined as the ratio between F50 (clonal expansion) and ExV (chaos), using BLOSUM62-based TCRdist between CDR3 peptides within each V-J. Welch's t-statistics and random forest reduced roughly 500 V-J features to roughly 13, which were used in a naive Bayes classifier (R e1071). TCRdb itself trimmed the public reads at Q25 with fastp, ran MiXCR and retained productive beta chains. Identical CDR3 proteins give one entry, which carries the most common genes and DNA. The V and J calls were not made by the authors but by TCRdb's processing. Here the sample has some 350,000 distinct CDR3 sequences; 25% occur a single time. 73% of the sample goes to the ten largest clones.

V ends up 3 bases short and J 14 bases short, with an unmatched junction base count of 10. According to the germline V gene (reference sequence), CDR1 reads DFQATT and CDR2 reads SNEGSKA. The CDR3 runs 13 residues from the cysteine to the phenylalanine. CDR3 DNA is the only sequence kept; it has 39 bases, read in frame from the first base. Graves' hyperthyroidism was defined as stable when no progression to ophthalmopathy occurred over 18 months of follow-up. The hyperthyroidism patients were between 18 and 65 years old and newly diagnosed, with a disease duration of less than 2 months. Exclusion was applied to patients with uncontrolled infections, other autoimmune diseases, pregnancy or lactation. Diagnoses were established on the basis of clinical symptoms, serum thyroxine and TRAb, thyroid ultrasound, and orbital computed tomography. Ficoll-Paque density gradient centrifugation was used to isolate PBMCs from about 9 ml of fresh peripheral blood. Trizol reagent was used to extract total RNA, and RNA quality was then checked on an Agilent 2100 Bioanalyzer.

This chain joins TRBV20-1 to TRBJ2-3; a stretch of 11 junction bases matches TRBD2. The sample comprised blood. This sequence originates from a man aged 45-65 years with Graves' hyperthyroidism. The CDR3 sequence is CSARDVLAGEPYF. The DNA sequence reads TGCAGTGCTAGGGATGTACTAGCGGGAGAACCGTATTTT.